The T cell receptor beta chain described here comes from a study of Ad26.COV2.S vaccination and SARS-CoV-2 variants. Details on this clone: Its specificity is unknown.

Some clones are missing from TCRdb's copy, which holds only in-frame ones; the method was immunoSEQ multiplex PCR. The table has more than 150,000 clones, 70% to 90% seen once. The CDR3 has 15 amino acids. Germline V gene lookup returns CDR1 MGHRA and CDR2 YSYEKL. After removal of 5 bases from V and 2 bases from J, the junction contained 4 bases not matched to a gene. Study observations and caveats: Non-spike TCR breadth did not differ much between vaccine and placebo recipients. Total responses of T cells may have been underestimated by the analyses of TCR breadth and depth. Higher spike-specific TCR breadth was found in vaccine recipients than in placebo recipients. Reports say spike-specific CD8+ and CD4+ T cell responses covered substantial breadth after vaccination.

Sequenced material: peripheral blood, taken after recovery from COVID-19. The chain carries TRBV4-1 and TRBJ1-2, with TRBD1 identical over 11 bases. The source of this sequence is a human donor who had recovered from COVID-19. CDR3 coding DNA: TGCGCCAGCAGCTCGGGACAGGGGGGCAACTATGGCTACACCTTC. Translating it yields CASSSGQGGNYGYTF.